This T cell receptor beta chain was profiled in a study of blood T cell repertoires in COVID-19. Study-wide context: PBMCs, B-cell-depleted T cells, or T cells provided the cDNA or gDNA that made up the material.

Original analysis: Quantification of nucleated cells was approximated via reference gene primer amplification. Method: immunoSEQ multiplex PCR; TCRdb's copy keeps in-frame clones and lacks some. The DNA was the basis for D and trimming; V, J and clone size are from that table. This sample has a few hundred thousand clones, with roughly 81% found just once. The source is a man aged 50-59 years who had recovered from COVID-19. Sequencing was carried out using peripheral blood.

CDR3 sequence (DNA): TGTGCCATCAGTGATCTAACTCGGGGTGAGCAGTTCTTC. Translated: CAISDLTRGEQFF. The J gene is TRBJ2-1, the V gene TRBV10-3, with D maybe TRBD2 (5 bases). Trimming stripped 3 bases from V and 9 bases from J, with 12 bases between. The CDR3 has 13 residues. Looked up from germline, CDR1 is ENHRY and CDR2 is SYGVKD.